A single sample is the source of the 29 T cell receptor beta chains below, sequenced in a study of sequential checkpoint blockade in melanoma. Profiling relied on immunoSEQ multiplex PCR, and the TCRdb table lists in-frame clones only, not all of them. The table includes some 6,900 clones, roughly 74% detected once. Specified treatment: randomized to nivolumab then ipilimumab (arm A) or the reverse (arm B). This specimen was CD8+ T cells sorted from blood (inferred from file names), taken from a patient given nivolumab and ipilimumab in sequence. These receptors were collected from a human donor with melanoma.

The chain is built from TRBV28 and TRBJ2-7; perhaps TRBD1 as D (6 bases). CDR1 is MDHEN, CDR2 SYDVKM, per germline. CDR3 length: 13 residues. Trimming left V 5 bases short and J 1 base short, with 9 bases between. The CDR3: CASSTGLSYEQYF. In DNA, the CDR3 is TGTGCCAGCAGTACAGGGTTATCCTACGAGCAGTACTTC. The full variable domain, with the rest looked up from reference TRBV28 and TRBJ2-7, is DVKVTQSSRYLVKRTGEKVFLECVQDMDHENMFWYRQDPGLGLRLIYFSYDVKMKEKGDIPEGYSVSREKKERFSLILESASTNQTSMYLCASSTGLSYEQYFGPGTRLTVT.

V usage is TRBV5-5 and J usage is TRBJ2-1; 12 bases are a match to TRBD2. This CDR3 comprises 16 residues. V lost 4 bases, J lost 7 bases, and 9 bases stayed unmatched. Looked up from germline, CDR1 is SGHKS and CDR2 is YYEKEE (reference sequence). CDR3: CASSPTSGRLFNEQFF. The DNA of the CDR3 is TGTGCCAGCAGCCCCACTAGCGGGAGGTTGTTTAATGAGCAGTTCTTC. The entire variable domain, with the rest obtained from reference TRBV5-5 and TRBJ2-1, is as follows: DAGVTQSPTHLIKTRGQQVTLRCSPISGHKSVSWYQQVLGQGPQFIFQYYEKEERGRGNFPDRFSARQFPNYSSELNVNALLLGDSALYLCASSPTSGRLFNEQFFGPGTRLTVL.

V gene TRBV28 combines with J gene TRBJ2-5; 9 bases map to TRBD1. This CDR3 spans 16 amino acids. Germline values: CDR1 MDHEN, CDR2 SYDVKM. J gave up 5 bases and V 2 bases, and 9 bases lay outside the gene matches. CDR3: CASSLPTGGAYETQYF. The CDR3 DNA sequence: TGTGCCAGCAGTTTACCCACAGGGGGCGCCTACGAGACCCAGTACTTC.

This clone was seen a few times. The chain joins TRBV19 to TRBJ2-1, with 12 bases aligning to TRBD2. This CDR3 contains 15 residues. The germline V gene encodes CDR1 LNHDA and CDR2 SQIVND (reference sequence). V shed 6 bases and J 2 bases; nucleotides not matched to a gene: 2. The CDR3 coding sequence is TGTGCCAGTAGGCGGACTAGCGGGGCCTACAATGAGCAGTTCTTC. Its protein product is CASRRTSGAYNEQFF.

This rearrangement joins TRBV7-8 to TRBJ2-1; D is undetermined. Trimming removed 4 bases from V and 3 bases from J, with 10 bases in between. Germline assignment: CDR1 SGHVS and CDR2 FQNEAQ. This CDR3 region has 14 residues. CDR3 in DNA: TGTGCCAGCAGCTGGAGTGTGGGCTACAATGAGCAGTTCTTC. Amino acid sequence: CASSWSVGYNEQFF.

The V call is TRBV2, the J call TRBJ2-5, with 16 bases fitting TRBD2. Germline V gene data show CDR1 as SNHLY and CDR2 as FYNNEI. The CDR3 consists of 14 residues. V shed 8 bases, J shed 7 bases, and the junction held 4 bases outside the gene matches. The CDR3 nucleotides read TGTGCCAGCCGTGGGACTAGCGGGAGGGGGACCCAGTACTTC. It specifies CASRGTSGRGTQYF.

CDR3 DNA: TGCGCCAGCAGCGGGTACAGGGTTTTGGGTTCTGGAAACACCATATATTTT. It encodes CASSGYRVLGSGNTIYF. V gene TRBV5-1 combines with J gene TRBJ1-3; the D gene is possibly TRBD1 (6 bases). V was shortened by 4 bases and J by 1 base, with 18 bases between the two germline ends. CDR1 is SGHRS and CDR2 is YFSETQ in the germline V gene. This CDR3 has 17 amino acids.

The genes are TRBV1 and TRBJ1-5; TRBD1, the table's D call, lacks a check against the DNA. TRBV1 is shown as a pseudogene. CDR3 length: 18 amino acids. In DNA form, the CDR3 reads TGCACCAGCAGCCATCCACCGGGACAGGGGGCGAGTTCCCAGCCCCAGCATTTT. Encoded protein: CTSSHPPGQGASSQPQHF.

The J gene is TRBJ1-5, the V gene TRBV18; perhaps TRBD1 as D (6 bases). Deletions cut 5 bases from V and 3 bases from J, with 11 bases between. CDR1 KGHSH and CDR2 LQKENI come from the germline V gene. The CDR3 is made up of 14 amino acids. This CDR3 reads CASSSRDTNQPQHF. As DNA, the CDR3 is TGTGCCAGCTCATCCCGGGACACCAATCAGCCCCAGCATTTT.

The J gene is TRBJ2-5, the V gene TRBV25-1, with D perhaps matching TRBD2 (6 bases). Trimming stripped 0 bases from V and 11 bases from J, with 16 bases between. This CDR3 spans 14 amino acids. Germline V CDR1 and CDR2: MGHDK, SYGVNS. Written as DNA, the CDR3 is TGTGCCAGCAGTGAATACCTTTGGGGGGAAGAGCAGTACTTC. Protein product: CASSEYLWGEEQYF.

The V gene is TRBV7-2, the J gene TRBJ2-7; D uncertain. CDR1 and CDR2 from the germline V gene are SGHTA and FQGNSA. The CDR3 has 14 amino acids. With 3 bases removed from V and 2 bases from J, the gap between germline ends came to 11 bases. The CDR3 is CASSFGGTAYEQYF. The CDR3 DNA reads TGTGCCAGCAGCTTCGGCGGCACTGCCTACGAGCAGTACTTC.

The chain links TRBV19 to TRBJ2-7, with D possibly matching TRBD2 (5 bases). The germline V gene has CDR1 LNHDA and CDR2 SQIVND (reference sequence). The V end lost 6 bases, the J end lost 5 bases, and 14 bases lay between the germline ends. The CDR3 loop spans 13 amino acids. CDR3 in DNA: TGTGCCAGTAGCACCGGGCCCGGGGACGAGCAGTACTTC. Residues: CASSTGPGDEQYF.

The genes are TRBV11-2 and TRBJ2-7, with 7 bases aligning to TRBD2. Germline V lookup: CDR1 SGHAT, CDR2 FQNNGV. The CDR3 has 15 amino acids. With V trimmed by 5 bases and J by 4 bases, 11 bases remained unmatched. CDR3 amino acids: CASSLGLGREYEQYF. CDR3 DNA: TGTGCCAGCAGCCTCGGATTGGGGAGGGAGTACGAGCAGTACTTC.

The DNA for the CDR3 is TGTGCCAGCAGCTTCGGACAGGCCTATGGCTACACCTTC. Amino acid sequence: CASSFGQAYGYTF. This chain links TRBV7-8 with TRBJ1-2; 7 positions agree with TRBD1. The CDR3 has 13 residues. The V segment lost 3 bases and the J segment 4 bases; nucleotides outside the gene matches: 2. The germline gives CDR1 SGHVS, CDR2 FQNEAQ.

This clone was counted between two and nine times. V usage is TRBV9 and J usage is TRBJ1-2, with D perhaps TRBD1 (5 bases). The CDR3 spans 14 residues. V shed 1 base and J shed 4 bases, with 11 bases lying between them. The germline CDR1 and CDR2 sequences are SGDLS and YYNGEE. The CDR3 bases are TGTGCCAGCAGCGTAACGGGGGTGGGCTATGGCTACACCTTC. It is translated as CASSVTGVGYGYTF.

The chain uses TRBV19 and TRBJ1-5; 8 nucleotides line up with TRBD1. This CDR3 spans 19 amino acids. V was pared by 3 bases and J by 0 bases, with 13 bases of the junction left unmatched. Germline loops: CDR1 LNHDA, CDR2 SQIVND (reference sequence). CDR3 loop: CASSITLTGAHYSNQPQHF. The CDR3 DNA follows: TGTGCCAGTAGTATCACGTTGACAGGGGCCCATTATAGCAATCAGCCCCAGCATTTT.

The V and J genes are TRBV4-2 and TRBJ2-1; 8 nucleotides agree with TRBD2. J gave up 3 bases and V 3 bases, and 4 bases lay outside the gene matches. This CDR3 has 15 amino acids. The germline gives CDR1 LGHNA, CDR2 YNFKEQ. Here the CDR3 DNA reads TGTGCCAGCAGCCACGGACTAGCAGTCTACAATGAGCAGTTCTTC. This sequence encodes CASSHGLAVYNEQFF.

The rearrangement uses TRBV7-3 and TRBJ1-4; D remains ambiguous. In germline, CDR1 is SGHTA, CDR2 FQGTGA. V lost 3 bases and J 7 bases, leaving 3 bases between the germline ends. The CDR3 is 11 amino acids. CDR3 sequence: CASSFGEKLFF. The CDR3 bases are TGTGCCAGCAGCTTCGGTGAAAAACTGTTTTTT.

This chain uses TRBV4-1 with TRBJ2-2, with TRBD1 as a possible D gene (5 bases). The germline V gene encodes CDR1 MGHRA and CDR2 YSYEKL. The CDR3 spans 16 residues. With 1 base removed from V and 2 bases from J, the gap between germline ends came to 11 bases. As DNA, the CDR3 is TGCGCCAGCAGCCAAGTTGCGACAGCAAACACCGGGGAGCTGTTTTTT. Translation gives CASSQVATANTGELFF.

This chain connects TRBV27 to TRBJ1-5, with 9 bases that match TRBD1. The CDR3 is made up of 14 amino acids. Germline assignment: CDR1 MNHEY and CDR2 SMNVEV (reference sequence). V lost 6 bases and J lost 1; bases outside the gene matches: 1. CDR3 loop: CASRQGASNQPQHF. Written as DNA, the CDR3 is TGTGCCAGCAGACAGGGGGCCAGCAATCAGCCCCAGCATTTT.

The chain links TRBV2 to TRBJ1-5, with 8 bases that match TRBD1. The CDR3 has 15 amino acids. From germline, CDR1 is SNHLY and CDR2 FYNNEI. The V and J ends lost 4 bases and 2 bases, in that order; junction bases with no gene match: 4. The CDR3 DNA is TGTGCCAGCAGTGGAGGACAGGGCGGCAATCAGCCCCAGCATTTT. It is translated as CASSGGQGGNQPQHF. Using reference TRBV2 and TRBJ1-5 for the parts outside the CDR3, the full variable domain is EPEVTQTPSHQVTQMGQEVILRCVPISNHLYFYWYRQILGQKVEFLVSFYNNEISEKSEIFDDQFSVERPDGSNFTLKIRSTKLEDSAMYFCASSGGQGGNQPQHFGDGTRLSIL.

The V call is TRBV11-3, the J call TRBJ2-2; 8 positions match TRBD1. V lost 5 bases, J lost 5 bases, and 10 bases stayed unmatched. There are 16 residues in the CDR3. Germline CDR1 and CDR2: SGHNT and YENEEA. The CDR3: CASSIRQGTGTGELFF. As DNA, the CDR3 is TGTGCCAGCAGCATTCGACAGGGGACGGGAACCGGGGAGCTGTTTTTT.

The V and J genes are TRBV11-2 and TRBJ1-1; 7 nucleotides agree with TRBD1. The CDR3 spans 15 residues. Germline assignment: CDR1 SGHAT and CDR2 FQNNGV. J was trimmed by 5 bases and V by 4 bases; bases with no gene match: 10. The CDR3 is CASSSETGLRTEAFF. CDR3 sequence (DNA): TGTGCCAGCAGCTCGGAGACAGGGCTGCGAACTGAAGCTTTCTTT.

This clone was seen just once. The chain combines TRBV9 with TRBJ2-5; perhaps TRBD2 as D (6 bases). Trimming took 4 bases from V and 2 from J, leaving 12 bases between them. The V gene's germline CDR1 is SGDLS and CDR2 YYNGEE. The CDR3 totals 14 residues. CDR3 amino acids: CASSPYGGQETQYF. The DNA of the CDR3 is TGTGCCAGCAGCCCCTACGGGGGACAAGAGACCCAGTACTTC.

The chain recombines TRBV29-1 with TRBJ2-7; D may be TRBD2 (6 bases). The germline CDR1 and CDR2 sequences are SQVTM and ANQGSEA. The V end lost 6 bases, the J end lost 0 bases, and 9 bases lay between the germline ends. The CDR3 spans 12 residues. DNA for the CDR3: TGCAGCGTAGCTAGCGACTCCTACGAGCAGTACTTC. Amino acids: CSVASDSYEQYF.

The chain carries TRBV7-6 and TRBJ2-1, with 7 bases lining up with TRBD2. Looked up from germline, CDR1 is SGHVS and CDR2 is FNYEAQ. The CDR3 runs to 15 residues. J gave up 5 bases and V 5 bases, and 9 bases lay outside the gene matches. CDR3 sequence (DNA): TGTGCCAGCAGCCCGGACCCGGGAGGCGACAATGAGCAGTTCTTC. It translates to CASSPDPGGDNEQFF.

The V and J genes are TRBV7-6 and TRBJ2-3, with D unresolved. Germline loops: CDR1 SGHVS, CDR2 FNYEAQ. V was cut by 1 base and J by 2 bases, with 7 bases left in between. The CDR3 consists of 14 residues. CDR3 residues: CASSLGGNTDTQYF. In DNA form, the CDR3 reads TGTGCCAGCAGCTTAGGCGGCAACACAGATACGCAGTATTTT. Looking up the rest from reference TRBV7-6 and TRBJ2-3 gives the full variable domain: GAGVSQSPRYKVTKRGQDVALRCDPISGHVSLYWYRQALGQGPEFLTYFNYEAQQDKSGLPNDRFSAERPEGSISTLTIQRTEQRDSAMYRCASSLGGNTDTQYFGPGTRLTVL.

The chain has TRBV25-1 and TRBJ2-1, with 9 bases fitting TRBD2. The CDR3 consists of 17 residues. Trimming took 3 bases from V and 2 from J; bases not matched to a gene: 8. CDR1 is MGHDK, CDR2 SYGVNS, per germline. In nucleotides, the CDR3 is TGTGCCAGCAGTGATTTAGTGCGGGAGGGAGCCTACAATGAGCAGTTCTTC. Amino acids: CASSDLVREGAYNEQFF.

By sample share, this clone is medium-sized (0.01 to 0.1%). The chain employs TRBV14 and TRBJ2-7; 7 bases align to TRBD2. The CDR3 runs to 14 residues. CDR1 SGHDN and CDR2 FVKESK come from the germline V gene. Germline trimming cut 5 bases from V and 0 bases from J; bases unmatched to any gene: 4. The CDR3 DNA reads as TGTGCCAGCAGCGGGGGGACTAACTCCTACGAGCAGTACTTC. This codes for CASSGGTNSYEQYF.